This TCR beta chain was obtained from a study of CD8 T cells in ankylosing spondylitis. By quantitative 5'-RACE with molecular barcodes, the TCR beta libraries were made. TCRdb analysed the 5' RACE reads with MiXCR anew, one entry per CDR3 protein. The sample includes more than 650,000 distinct CDR3 sequences, about an eighth seen only once; the top ten take approximately 0.5%. Worth noting for this clonotype: Its antigen is still unknown.

General observations from the study: Clones linked with disease were CD8+ and fairly uncommon in the peripheral blood. Seemingly distinctive of ankylosing spondylitis blood was a TCR beta motif formed by eight highly homologous variants. Significant enrichment of disease-linked clones was reportedly seen in matched ankylosing spondylitis synovial fluid.

The CDR3 is 15 residues long. Germline lookup yields CDR1 SGHTA and CDR2 FQGNSA. Trimming removed 6 bases from V and 2 bases from J, with 14 bases in between. Sequencing was performed on blood, either unsorted or a sorted T cell fraction (not recorded which). V usage is TRBV7-2 and J usage is TRBJ2-1, with D hard to call. This clonotype was sampled from a male donor with ankylosing spondylitis. The DNA of the CDR3 is TGTGCCAGCAGTTTCTACCGAAATCCCTACAATGAGCAGTTCTTC. Protein product: CASSFYRNPYNEQFF.